These T cell receptor beta chains were read from a single sample in a study of T-cell reconstitution after alpha-beta-depleted transplantation in children. TCRdb re-called the PCR reads through MiXCR, storing one row per CDR3 protein. Altogether around 240,000 distinct CDR3 sequences are present, approximately 8% being singletons, with the ten largest covering almost 6.5%. Sequenced here: PBMCs, mostly from graft donor cells, sampled 180 days after TCRalphabeta/CD19-depleted stem cell transplant. These receptors all come from a male patient younger than 18 who had a stem cell transplant for acute lymphoblastic leukemia, so the T cells may come from the graft donor. CDR3s leave out the opening cysteine and the closing phenylalanine or tryptophan. Not every row has a clone size; where given, it reads once, few, many or a size class.

ASSYTPAPLGSYNEQF TRBV5-4 few
ASSQLSGTLYGYT TRBV4-1 many
ASSLSRTANTGELF TRBV12-3/TRBV12-4 many
ASRLAGGNEQF TRBV6-1 .
ASRTASHPGNTIY TRBV7-2 many
ASSPWRGSTDTQY TRBV9 many
ASSLQGARVNEQF TRBV11-1 few
ASSKSTISNYGYT TRBV21-1 many
ASSITGSYNEQF TRBV19 .
ASSLTATGTGNTIY TRBV7-3 many
ASSRTSTYGYT TRBV6-1 many
ASSLSSPRGQRQY TRBV28 many
ASSSGFPGNTIY TRBV7-3 many
ASSQARGRIYNEQF TRBV6-2/TRBV6-3 many
AISDRTSPLH TRBV10-3 many
ASSFGQPSNQPQH TRBV12-3/TRBV12-4 many
ASSLGDKVTDTQY TRBV5-1 many
ASTGTGGYEQY TRBV7-9 .
ASSGGTSYNEQF TRBV5-1 many
ASSSPSQEGTGELF TRBV28 many
ASSFPGQGNTEAF TRBV5-6 many
ASSLEAGQPQH TRBV7-2 many
ASSPRDNEQY TRBV7-2 many
ASSLGLAGMETQY TRBV5-1 many
ATTGTGEHTGELF TRBV24-1 many
ASVRSSGVGNTIY TRBV6-1 many
ASSRFYRGRDTGELF TRBV5-1 many
ASSYRDRPPSNYGYT TRBV6-5 many
ASGRGMNQPQH TRBV19 .
ASSPRDRGETEAF TRBV9 many
ASSPVEGWADTQY TRBV3-1 many
ASSETRYTDTPY TRBV9 once
ASAPLTLSSYNEQF TRBV12-5 few
ASSGIGANVLT TRBV27 many
ASSPPDKTQY TRBV5-6 many
ASSLAGGYGYT TRBV5-1 many
ASTIRQGLTEAF TRBV12-3/TRBV12-4 many
SAWTGGEYGYT TRBV29-1 many
ASSPRDSHEQY TRBV18 many
ASSLFGPTREQY TRBV6-5 many